This T cell receptor (beta chain) was identified in a study of PD-L1 blockade in urothelial cancer. The CDR3 is 15 amino acids. V was pared by 6 bases and J by 5 bases, with 7 bases of the junction left unmatched. Looked up from germline, CDR1 is LGHNT and CDR2 is FRNRAP. The repertoire was sequenced with immunoSEQ multiplex PCR; TCRdb's copy has only in-frame clones and lacks some. This table holds more than 80,000 clones, 82% found once. This clonotype was obtained from a man aged 65-85 years with urothelial cancer. The chain employs TRBV12-5 and TRBJ1-4; 9 bases map to TRBD1. The sample consisted of PBMCs, taken around atezolizumab (anti-PD-L1) treatment. CDR3 in DNA: TGTGCTAGTGGGCCCGTCGGGACAGGGAATGAAAAACTGTTTTTT. This gives the protein CASGPVGTGNEKLFF.